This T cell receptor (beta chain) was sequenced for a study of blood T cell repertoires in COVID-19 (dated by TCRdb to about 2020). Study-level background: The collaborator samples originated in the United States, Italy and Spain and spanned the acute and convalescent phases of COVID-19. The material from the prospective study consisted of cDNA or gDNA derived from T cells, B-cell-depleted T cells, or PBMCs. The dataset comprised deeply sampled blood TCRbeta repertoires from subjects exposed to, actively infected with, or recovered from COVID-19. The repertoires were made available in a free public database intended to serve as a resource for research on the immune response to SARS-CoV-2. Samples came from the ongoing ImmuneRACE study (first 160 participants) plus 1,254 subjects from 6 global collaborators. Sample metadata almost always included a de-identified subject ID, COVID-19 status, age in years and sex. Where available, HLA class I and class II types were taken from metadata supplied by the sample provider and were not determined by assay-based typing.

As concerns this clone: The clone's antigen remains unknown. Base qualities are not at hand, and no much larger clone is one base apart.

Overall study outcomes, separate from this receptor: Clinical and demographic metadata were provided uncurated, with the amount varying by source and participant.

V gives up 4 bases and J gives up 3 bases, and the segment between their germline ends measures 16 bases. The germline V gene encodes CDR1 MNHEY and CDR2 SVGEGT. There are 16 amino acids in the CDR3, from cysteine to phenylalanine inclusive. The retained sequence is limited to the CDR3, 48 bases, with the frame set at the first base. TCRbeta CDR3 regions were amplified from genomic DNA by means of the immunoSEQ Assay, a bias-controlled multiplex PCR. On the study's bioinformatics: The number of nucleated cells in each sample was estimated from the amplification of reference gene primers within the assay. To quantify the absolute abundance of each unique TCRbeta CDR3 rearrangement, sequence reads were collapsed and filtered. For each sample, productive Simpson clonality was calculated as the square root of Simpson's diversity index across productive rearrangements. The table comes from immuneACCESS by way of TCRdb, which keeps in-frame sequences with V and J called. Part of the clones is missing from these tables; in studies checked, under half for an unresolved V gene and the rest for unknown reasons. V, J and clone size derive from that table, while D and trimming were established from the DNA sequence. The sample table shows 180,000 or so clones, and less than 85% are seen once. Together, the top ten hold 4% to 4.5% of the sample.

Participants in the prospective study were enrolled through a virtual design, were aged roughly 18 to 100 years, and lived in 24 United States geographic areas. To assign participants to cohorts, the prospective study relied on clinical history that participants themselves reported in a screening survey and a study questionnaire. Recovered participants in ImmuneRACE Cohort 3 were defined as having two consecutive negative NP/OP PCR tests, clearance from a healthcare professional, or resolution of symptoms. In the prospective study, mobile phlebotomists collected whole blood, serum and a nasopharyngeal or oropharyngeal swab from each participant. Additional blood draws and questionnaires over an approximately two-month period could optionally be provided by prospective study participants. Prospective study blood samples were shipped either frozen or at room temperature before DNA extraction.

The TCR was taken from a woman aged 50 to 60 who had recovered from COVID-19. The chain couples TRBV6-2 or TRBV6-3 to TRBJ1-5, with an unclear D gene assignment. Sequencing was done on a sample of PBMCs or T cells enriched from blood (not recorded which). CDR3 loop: CASSFPPVEYNQPQHF. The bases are TGTGCCAGCAGTTTTCCGCCCGTAGAGTACAATCAGCCCCAGCATTTT.